This T cell receptor (beta chain) was retrieved from a study of vaccination effects on CD4 cells after COVID-19. V trimming: 3 bases; J trimming: 0 bases; junction bases outside the gene matches: 9. Germline CDR1 SGHNT, CDR2 YYREEE (reference sequence). This CDR3 has 18 amino acids. Comment on this clone: Antigen: not known.

Using immunoSEQ multiplex PCR, the repertoire was profiled, and TCRdb retains in-frame clones only, with some absent. The sample has tens of thousands of clones, 78% seen once. Having been cultured for less than 12 days, the cells underwent CD4+ T cell isolation. It was two doses of either the BNT162b2 or mRNA-1273 vaccine that participants received. Here the sequenced sample was CD4+ T cells from PBMCs cultured without peptide, taken after COVID-19 vaccination. This chain joins TRBV5-4 and TRBJ2-5; 12 bases map to TRBD2. This clonotype originated in a human donor who received a COVID-19 vaccine. The CDR3 region has the DNA TGTGCCAGCAGCTCGGCGAAAAGACTAGCGGGGGACCAAGAGACCCAGTACTTC. It translates to CASSSAKRLAGDQETQYF.